These 20 T cell receptor beta chains were sequenced from one sample in a study of blood T cell repertoires in COVID-19 (dated by TCRdb to the early 2020s). Libraries were constructed by the immunoSEQ multiplex PCR assay. As stored in TCRdb, this immuneACCESS dataset retains in-frame rearrangements with V and J assigned. A fraction of the clones does not appear; measured against another copy, unresolved V genes explain less than half of the discrepancy, and the remainder lacks a known reason. This sample comprises hundreds of thousands of clones, more than 75% of them detected only once. The ten largest clones add up to 11% of the sample. Sequenced material: peripheral blood. These receptors were taken from a man aged 45 to 65 with COVID-19, enrolled during active disease.

V usage is TRBV14 and J usage is TRBJ2-3, with 12 positions matching TRBD2. J lost 1 base, V lost 3 bases, and 11 bases had no gene match. Germline V gene data show CDR1 as SGHDN and CDR2 as FVKESK. This CDR3 region has 19 residues. The CDR3 loop reads CASSQGLAGHPRGTDTQYF. The DNA for the CDR3 is TGTGCCAGCAGCCAGGGACTAGCGGGCCATCCCCGTGGCACAGATACGCAGTATTTT.

The chain employs TRBV6-4 and TRBJ2-3; weak D call: TRBD2 (6 bases). The CDR3 length is 16 residues. The V and J ends lost 0 bases and 5 bases respectively, with 15 bases between them. The germline V gene has CDR1 MRHNA and CDR2 SNTAGT. CDR3 coding DNA: TGTGCCAGCAGTGACTCGGGACTGGGTCAGTTAGATACGCAGTATTTT. It translates to CASSDSGLGQLDTQYF.

J is TRBJ1-5 and V is TRBV28, with TRBD1 as a possible D gene (6 bases). The CDR3 consists of 14 residues. Trimming stripped 1 base from V and 7 bases from J, with 11 bases between. In germline, CDR1 is MDHEN, CDR2 SYDVKM. CDR3 nucleotide sequence: TGTGCCAGCAGTTTATCTGGGGGCCGGCAGCCCCAGCATTTT. Its protein product is CASSLSGGRQPQHF.

The chain is built from TRBV19 and TRBJ2-7, with 7 bases fitting TRBD1. The V segment lost 4 bases and the J segment 1 base; nucleotides outside the gene matches: 1. This CDR3 has 13 residues. The germline V gene encodes CDR1 LNHDA and CDR2 SQIVND (reference sequence). This chain's CDR3 is CASSKGQSYEQYF. The DNA of the CDR3 is TGTGCCAGTAGTAAGGGACAGTCCTACGAGCAGTACTTC.

The rearrangement uses TRBV6-1 and TRBJ2-7, with 9 positions matching TRBD1. Germline loops: CDR1 MNHNS, CDR2 SASEGT. After removal of 2 bases from V and 2 bases from J, the junction contained 4 bases not matched to a gene. The CDR3 consists of 15 residues. The CDR3 coding sequence is TGTGCCAGCAGTGAAATGGGACAGGGCCCCTACGAGCAGTACTTC. Translation: CASSEMGQGPYEQYF.

This chain links TRBV6-1 with TRBJ1-2, with TRBD1 identical over 10 bases. Per germline, CDR1 MNHNS and CDR2 SASEGT. J gave up 4 bases and V 0 bases, and 2 bases lay outside the gene matches. The CDR3 has 15 amino acids. CDR3 DNA sequence: TGTGCCAGCAGTGAAGCGACAGGGGGCCTCTATGGCTACACCTTC. This sequence encodes CASSEATGGLYGYTF.

The chain couples TRBV24-1 to TRBJ2-1, with 9 bases that match TRBD1. Unmatched junction bases numbered 7, after V lost 4 bases and J lost 4 bases. Germline V lookup: CDR1 KGHDR, CDR2 SFDVKD. The CDR3 spans 16 residues. CDR3 DNA sequence: TGTGCCACCAGTGACCCGACAGGGGGGGATTACAATGAGCAGTTCTTC. Protein product: CATSDPTGGDYNEQFF.

This clone occurred a few times. CDR3 sequence reads: CASSELWTRSVVTQYF. CDR3 sequence (DNA): TGTGCCAGCAGTGAACTCTGGACTAGATCTGTGGTGACCCAGTACTTC. The chain is built from TRBV6-1 and TRBJ2-5; 7 bases are shared with TRBD2. Trimming removed 2 bases from V and 7 bases from J; junction bases left unmatched: 13. Looked up from germline, CDR1 is MNHNS and CDR2 is SASEGT. CDR3 size: 16 residues.

This clone came up once. V usage is TRBV10-3 and J usage is TRBJ1-6; D remains ambiguous. The length of the CDR3 is 14 residues. Germline values: CDR1 ENHRY, CDR2 SYGVKD. V lost 2 bases to trimming and J lost 7 bases, with 9 bases between them. CDR3 in DNA: TGTGCCATCAGTGAGAACATATCAAATTCACCCCTCCACTTT. Translated, it gives CAISENISNSPLHF.

The J gene is TRBJ1-4, the V gene TRBV9, with 9 bases matching TRBD1. Germline CDR1 is SGDLS and CDR2 is YYNGEE. This CDR3 spans 16 amino acids. V lost 4 bases to trimming and J lost 7 bases; unmatched junction nucleotides: 11. The CDR3 spells CASSPDRGREGEKLFF. The CDR3 nucleotides read TGTGCCAGCAGCCCGGACAGGGGCCGAGAAGGTGAAAAACTGTTTTTT. Filled out from reference TRBV9 and TRBJ1-4, the complete variable domain reads DSGVTQTPKHLITATGQRVTLRCSPRSGDLSVYWYQQSLDQGLQFLIQYYNGEERAKGNILERFSAQQFPDLHSELNLSSLELGDSALYFCASSPDRGREGEKLFFGSGTQLSVL.

The count of this clone is one. The rearrangement uses TRBV7-8 and TRBJ1-6, with D uncertain. This CDR3 spans 15 amino acids. Germline CDR1 reads SGHVS; CDR2 reads FQNEAQ. Trimming left V 2 bases short and J 0 bases short, with 5 bases between. CDR3 in amino acids: CASSLWSSYNSPLHF. The DNA for the CDR3 is TGTGCCAGCAGCTTATGGAGCTCCTATAATTCACCCCTCCACTTT. The variable domain in full, completed from reference TRBV7-8 and TRBJ1-6, reads GAGVSQSPRYKVAKRGQDVALRCDPISGHVSLFWYQQALGQGPEFLTYFQNEAQLDKSGLPSDRFFAERPEGSVSTLKIQRTQQEDSAVYLCASSLWSSYNSPLHFGNGTRLTVT.

The chain combines TRBV5-4 with TRBJ1-3; D remains unclear. The germline V and J ends were trimmed by 4 bases and 0 bases, with 8 bases remaining between them. Germline V lookup: CDR1 SGHNT, CDR2 YYREEE (reference sequence). The CDR3 has 14 amino acids. DNA for the CDR3: TGTGCCAGCAGCGCTGGGAGCTCTGGAAACACCATATATTTT. Translating gives CASSAGSSGNTIYF.

The count of this clone is one. The V call is TRBV2, the J call TRBJ1-5; D perhaps matches TRBD1 (5 bases). There are 15 residues in the CDR3. Looked up from germline, CDR1 is SNHLY and CDR2 is FYNNEI. With 5 bases removed from V and 0 bases from J, the gap between germline ends came to 11 bases. The CDR3 DNA follows: TGTGCCAGCAGTCCGGACAAACATAGCAATCAGCCCCAGCATTTT. Amino acids: CASSPDKHSNQPQHF.

This clone showed up just a few times. The sample has other DNA sequences that encode this CDR3 too. The chain recombines TRBV7-8 with TRBJ2-7; maybe TRBD2 (7 bases). Trimming left V 1 base short and J 0 bases short, with 10 bases between. Germline V gives CDR1 SGHVS, CDR2 FQNEAQ. The CDR3 is 15 residues long. The CDR3 sequence is CASSLGGGLSYEQYF. The CDR3 DNA follows: TGTGCCAGCAGCTTAGGGGGGGGCCTCTCCTACGAGCAGTACTTC.

The chain has TRBV12-5 and TRBJ2-7; 7 bases align to TRBD2. Germline V gene data show CDR1 as LGHNT and CDR2 as FRNRAP. CDR3 size: 14 residues. Trimming removed 5 bases from V and 5 bases from J; junction bases left unmatched: 9. The CDR3: CASGPSGLVHEQYF. The CDR3 nucleotides read TGTGCTAGTGGTCCCTCTGGACTAGTCCACGAGCAGTACTTC.

This sequence joins TRBV19 and TRBJ2-2, with D perhaps TRBD2 (6 bases). The CDR3 is 16 residues long. The V gene's germline CDR1 is LNHDA and CDR2 SQIVND (reference sequence). V was cut by 1 base and J by 1 base, with 10 bases left in between. The CDR3: CASSIAGTLNTGELFF. As DNA, the CDR3 is TGTGCCAGTAGTATAGCCGGGACTTTGAACACCGGGGAGCTGTTTTTT. The whole variable domain, filled in from reference TRBV19 and TRBJ2-2, reads DGGITQSPKYLFRKEGQNVTLSCEQNLNHDAMYWYRQDPGQGLRLIYYSQIVNDFQKGDIAEGYSVSREKKESFPLTVTSAQKNPTAFYLCASSIAGTLNTGELFFGEGSRLTVL.

The chain links TRBV3-1 (or the pseudogene TRBV3-2) to TRBJ1-6; tentative D call: TRBD1 (5 bases). Trimming stripped 1 base from V and 7 bases from J, with 8 bases between. The CDR3 spans 14 residues. CDR1 and CDR2 (germline): LGHDT, YNNKEL (reference sequence). This chain's CDR3 is CASSQVEGNSPLHF. CDR3 nucleotides: TGTGCCAGCAGCCAAGTGGAGGGGAATTCACCCCTCCACTTT.

The V and J genes are TRBV5-1 and TRBJ2-1; 13 bases fit TRBD2. Germline CDR1 is SGHRS and CDR2 is YFSETQ. V shed 2 bases and J 6 bases; nucleotides not matched to a gene: 2. CDR3 size: 15 residues. The CDR3, as DNA: TGCGCCAGCAGCTTACTAGCGGGGGGGGTCAATGAGCAGTTCTTC. Protein product: CASSLLAGGVNEQFF.

This clone appeared once. This sequence joins TRBV7-2 and TRBJ1-5, with D perhaps TRBD1 (5 bases). Trimming removed 5 bases at V and 1 base at J, with 12 bases between. CDR3 size: 15 residues. Germline V lookup: CDR1 SGHTA, CDR2 FQGNSA. CDR3 coding DNA: TGTGCCAGCAGCCGCCGGGGGGACAGCAATCAGCCCCAGCATTTT. Residues: CASSRRGDSNQPQHF.

The chain couples TRBV5-1 to TRBJ2-1; 9 bases agree with TRBD1. The V gene's germline CDR1 is SGHRS and CDR2 YFSETQ. CDR3 size: 17 residues. The junction had 13 bases not matched to a gene; V was cut back by 0 bases and J by 9 bases. CDR3 sequence reads: CASSLDLWTGASSEQFF. Here the CDR3 DNA reads TGCGCCAGCAGCTTGGACCTTTGGACAGGGGCTAGCAGTGAGCAGTTCTTC.